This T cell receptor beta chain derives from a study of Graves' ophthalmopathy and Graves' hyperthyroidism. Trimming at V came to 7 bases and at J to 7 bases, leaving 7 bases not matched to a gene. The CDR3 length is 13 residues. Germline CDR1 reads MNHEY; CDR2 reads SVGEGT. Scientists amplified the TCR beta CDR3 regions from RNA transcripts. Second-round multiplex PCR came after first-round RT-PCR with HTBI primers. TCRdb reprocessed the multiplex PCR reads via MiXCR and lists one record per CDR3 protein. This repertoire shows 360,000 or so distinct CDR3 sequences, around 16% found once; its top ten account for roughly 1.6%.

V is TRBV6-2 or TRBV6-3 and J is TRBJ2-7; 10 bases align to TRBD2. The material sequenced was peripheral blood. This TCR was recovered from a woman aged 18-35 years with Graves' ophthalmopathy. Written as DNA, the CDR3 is TGTGCCAGCACCTCTAGCGGGAGCCGAGAGCAGTACTTC. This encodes CASTSSGSREQYF.